The 13 T cell receptor beta chains below were found in one sample sequenced in a study of CD8 T cells in ankylosing spondylitis. In TCRdb, the 5' RACE reads were re-called with MiXCR into one record per CDR3 protein. The sample includes about 700,000 distinct CDR3 sequences, around 17% seen only once; the top ten take about a fifth. These receptors are not linked to any known antigen. Study findings and constraints: Seemingly distinctive of ankylosing spondylitis blood was a TCR beta motif formed by eight highly homologous variants.

Input material: blood, either unsorted or a sorted T cell fraction (not recorded which). The receptors derive from a male donor with ankylosing spondylitis.

The rearrangement links TRBV18 to TRBJ1-1; D possibly corresponds to TRBD1 (5 bases). Germline CDR1 is KGHSH and CDR2 is LQKENI. CDR3 length equals 13 residues. The germline V and J ends were trimmed by 5 bases and 11 bases, with 18 bases remaining between them. CDR3 sequence (DNA): TGTGCCAGCTCAACCACGATGGGGGTTGAGGCTTTCTTT. This gives the protein CASSTTMGVEAFF.

This clonotype was counted between two and nine times. The chain carries TRBV20-1 and TRBJ1-1; D is uncertain. This CDR3 has 13 amino acids. Germline assignment: CDR1 DFQATT and CDR2 SNEGSKA (reference sequence). Trimming pared 4 bases from V and 2 bases from J, leaving 11 bases between. CDR3 DNA sequence: TGCAGTGCTATGGACGGGTATAACACTGAAGCTTTCTTT. Amino acid sequence: CSAMDGYNTEAFF.

This chain uses TRBV5-1 with TRBJ1-2; D is uncertain. V was cut by 0 bases and J by 0 bases, with 6 bases left in between. Germline-derived CDR1 and CDR2 are SGHRS and YFSETQ. The CDR3 runs to 14 residues. CDR3: CASSLDGTNYGYTF. DNA of the CDR3: TGCGCCAGCAGCTTGGACGGTACTAACTATGGCTACACCTTC.

The V gene is TRBV7-9, the J gene TRBJ2-3; a possible D gene is TRBD2 (6 bases). The CDR3 consists of 17 residues. Germline V gives CDR1 SEHNR, CDR2 FQNEAQ (reference sequence). Trimming shortened V by 5 bases and J by 1 base, and 19 bases separated the two germline ends. The CDR3 DNA reads as TGTGCCAGCAGCGGCCGGGGGAGAGGTTTGGGCACAGATACGCAGTATTTT. Translating gives CASSGRGRGLGTDTQYF.

This sequence joins TRBV6-4 and TRBJ1-5; 12 bases are shared with TRBD1. Germline assignment: CDR1 MRHNA and CDR2 SNTAGT. V trimming: 5 bases; J trimming: 2 bases; junction bases outside the gene matches: 13. This CDR3 is built from 19 residues. For the CDR3, the DNA is TGTGCCAGCAGTCGAGGGACAGGGGGCAGCGTCAGTGGCAATCAGCCCCAGCATTTT. It codes for CASSRGTGGSVSGNQPQHF.

This clonotype was seen at least ten times. The J gene is TRBJ2-1, the V gene TRBV11-2, with D possibly matching TRBD2 (5 bases). V shed 8 bases and J shed 4 bases, with 21 bases lying between them. Looked up from germline, CDR1 is SGHAT and CDR2 is FQNNGV. The CDR3 covers 16 residues. The CDR3 DNA sequence: TGTGCCAGCCGACCCTTAGAGGGCGGAATATACAATGAGCAGTTCTTC. Encoded protein: CASRPLEGGIYNEQFF.

The chain uses TRBV27 and TRBJ2-1; the D gene is possibly TRBD2 (5 bases). CDR3 length: 16 residues. V was trimmed by 2 bases and J by 2 bases, leaving 13 bases between them. Germline-derived CDR1 and CDR2 are MNHEY and SMNVEV (reference sequence). The CDR3 bases are TGTGCCAGCAGTTTAAGTTCTAGCCCGACCTACAATGAGCAGTTCTTC. This translates into CASSLSSSPTYNEQFF.

On this clonotype: This may stem from a read error, because a much larger clone lies one nucleotide away. The chain couples TRBV27 to TRBJ2-7; 7 nucleotides line up with TRBD2. This CDR3 spans 16 amino acids. Germline V gene lookup returns CDR1 MNHEY and CDR2 SMNVEV (reference sequence). CDR3 sequence: CVSSSFSIRDYYEQYF. In DNA, the CDR3 is TGTGTCAGCAGTTCGTTCTCGATCAGGGACTACTACGAGCAGTACTTC.

The sample holds a few counts of this clonotype. This chain uses TRBV20-1 with TRBJ2-7; D unclear. The V and J ends lost 0 bases and 7 bases respectively, with 13 bases between them. The length of the CDR3 is 13 residues. In germline, CDR1 is DFQATT, CDR2 SNEGSKA (reference sequence). The CDR3 DNA is TGCAGTGCTAGAGATTCGGCAGCTCGGGAGCAGTACTTC. Its translation is CSARDSAAREQYF.

This chain joins TRBV4-3 and TRBJ1-4, with D unclear. Germline assignment: CDR1 LGHNA and CDR2 YSLEER. Trimming removed 0 bases from V and 7 bases from J, with 12 bases in between. The CDR3 is 15 residues long. The CDR3 sequence: CASSQDVGPGEKLFF. The CDR3 DNA follows: TGCGCCAGCAGCCAAGATGTAGGGCCCGGTGAAAAACTGTTTTTT.

The chain employs TRBV10-3 and TRBJ2-7; 11 bases align to TRBD2. J lost 3 bases, V lost 3 bases, and 1 base had no gene match. Germline V gives CDR1 ENHRY, CDR2 SYGVKD. The CDR3 covers 14 residues. The CDR3 nucleotides are TGTGCCATCAGTGAACTAGCGGGGGTCTACGAGCAGTACTTC. Translating gives CAISELAGVYEQYF.

This clonotype was observed a handful of times. The chain has TRBV12-3 or TRBV12-4 and TRBJ1-2; possibly TRBD1 for D (5 bases). This CDR3 has 16 amino acids. The germline V and J ends were trimmed by 2 bases and 4 bases, with 17 bases remaining between them. The CDR3 spells CASSLTDNPRGYGYTF. The CDR3 nucleotides are TGTGCCAGCAGTTTAACCGACAACCCAAGGGGCTATGGCTACACCTTC.

This clonotype was counted only a few times. The chain has TRBV24-1 and TRBJ2-2; TRBD2 matches at 11 bases. V trimming: 9 bases; J trimming: 2 bases; junction bases outside the gene matches: 7. The CDR3 consists of 16 residues. In germline, CDR1 is KGHDR, CDR2 SFDVKD. Here the CDR3 reads CATATGTSGNTGELFF. The CDR3, as DNA: TGTGCCACCGCCACCGGGACTAGCGGAAACACCGGGGAGCTGTTTTTT.